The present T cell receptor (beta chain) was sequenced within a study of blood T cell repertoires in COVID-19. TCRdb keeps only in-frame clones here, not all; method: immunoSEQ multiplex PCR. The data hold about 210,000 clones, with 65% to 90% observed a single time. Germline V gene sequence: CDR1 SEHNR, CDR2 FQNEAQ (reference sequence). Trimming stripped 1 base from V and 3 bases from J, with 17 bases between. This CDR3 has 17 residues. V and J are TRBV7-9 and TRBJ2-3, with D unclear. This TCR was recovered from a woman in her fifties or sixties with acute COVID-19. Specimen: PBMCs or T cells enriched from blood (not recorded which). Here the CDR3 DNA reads TGTGCCAGCAGCTTAGTTCTTGGAGTTGTGGGTACAGATACGCAGTATTTT. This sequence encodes CASSLVLGVVGTDTQYF. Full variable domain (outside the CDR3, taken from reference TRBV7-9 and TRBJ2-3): DTGVSQNPRHKITKRGQNVTFRCDPISEHNRLYWYRQTLGQGPEFLTYFQNEAQLEKSRLLSDRFSAERPKGSFSTLEIQRTEQGDSAMYLCASSLVLGVVGTDTQYFGPGTRLTVL.